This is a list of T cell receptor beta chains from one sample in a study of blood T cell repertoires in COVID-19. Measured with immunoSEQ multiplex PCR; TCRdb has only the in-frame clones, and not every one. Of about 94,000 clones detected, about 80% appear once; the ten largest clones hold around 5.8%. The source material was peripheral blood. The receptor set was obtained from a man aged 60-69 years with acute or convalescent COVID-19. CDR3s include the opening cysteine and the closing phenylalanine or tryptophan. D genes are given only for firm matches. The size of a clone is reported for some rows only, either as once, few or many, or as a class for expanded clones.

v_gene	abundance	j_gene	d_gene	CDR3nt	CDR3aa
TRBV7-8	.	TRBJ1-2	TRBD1	TGTGCCAGCAGCATACAGGGGGGAGACTATGGCTACACCTTC	CASSIQGGDYGYTF
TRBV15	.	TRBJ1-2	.	TGTGCCACCAGGCCTCAGGGTACCTATGGCTACACCTTC	CATRPQGTYGYTF
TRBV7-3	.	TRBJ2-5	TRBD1	TGTGCCAGCAGCTTATTGGGACAGGGCTCCCAAGAGACCCAGTACTTC	CASSLLGQGSQETQYF
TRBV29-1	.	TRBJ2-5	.	TGCAGCGTTAGGGGGGGGCTTCGGGAGACCCAGTACTTC	CSVRGGLRETQYF
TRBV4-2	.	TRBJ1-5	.	TGTGCCAGCAGCCAGGTTCATGAGCAGCCCCAGCATTTT	CASSQVHEQPQHF
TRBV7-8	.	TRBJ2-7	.	TGTGCCAGCAGCTTAGCGGGAGTTACCTACGAGCAGTACTTC	CASSLAGVTYEQYF
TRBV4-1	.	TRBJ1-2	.	TGCGCCAGCAGCCAAGGACTGATTAGGGACACGGGAAACTATGGCTACACCTTC	CASSQGLIRDTGNYGYTF
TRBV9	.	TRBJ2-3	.	TGTGCCAGCAGCGGATCGGACAGCTCAGATACGCAGTATTTT	CASSGSDSSDTQYF
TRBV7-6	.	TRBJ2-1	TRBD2	TGTGCCAGCAGCTTAGGAGGCGGGGGTGAGCAGTTCTTC	CASSLGGGGEQFF
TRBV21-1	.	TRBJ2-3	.	TGTGCCAGCAGCAAAGTTTCAGTCCCAGAGGTAGATACGCAGTATTTT	CASSKVSVPEVDTQYF
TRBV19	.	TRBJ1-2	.	TGTGCCAGTAGTATTTCATCGGGGGATGGCTACACCTTC	CASSISSGDGYTF
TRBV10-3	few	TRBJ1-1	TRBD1	TGTGCCATCAGTGAGTCGAAAGGGGGCAACACTGAAGCTTTCTTT	CAISESKGGNTEAFF
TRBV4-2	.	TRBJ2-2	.	TGTGCCAGCAGCCAGGGGGAGGCCGGGGAGCTGTTTTTT	CASSQGEAGELFF
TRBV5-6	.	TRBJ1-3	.	TGTGCCAGCAGCGCAACAGGGTGGGAGTCTGGAAACACCATATATTTT	CASSATGWESGNTIYF
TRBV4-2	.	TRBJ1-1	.	TGTGCCAGCAGCCAAGATAGCTACACTGAAGCTTTCTTT	CASSQDSYTEAFF
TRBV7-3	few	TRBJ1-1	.	TGTGCCAGCAGTCCCGTCTCGATAGGGGACACTGAAGCTTTCTTT	CASSPVSIGDTEAFF
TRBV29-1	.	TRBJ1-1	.	TGCAGCGGAACAGTGAACACTGAAGCTTTCTTT	CSGTVNTEAFF
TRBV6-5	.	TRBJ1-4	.	TGTGCCAGCGCTGATAGCGGTGATGAAAAACTGTTTTTT	CASADSGDEKLFF
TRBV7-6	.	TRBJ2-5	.	TGTGCCAGCACCTACGGGGGTGATCAAGAGACCCAGTACTTC	CASTYGGDQETQYF
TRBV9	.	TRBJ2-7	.	TGTGCCAGCAGCGTAGGTGGGGGGGCCGTTTACGAGCAGTACTTC	CASSVGGGAVYEQYF
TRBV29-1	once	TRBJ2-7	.	TGCAGCGTTTCACCCAGGGGTTTGCTAACCTACGAGCAGTACTTC	CSVSPRGLLTYEQYF
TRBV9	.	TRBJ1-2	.	TGTGCCAGCAGCGGGTCCGGTCTCTATGGCTACACCTTC	CASSGSGLYGYTF
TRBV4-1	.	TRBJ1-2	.	TGCGCCAGCAGCCAAACGACAGGTTATGGCTACACCTTC	CASSQTTGYGYTF
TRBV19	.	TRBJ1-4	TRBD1	TGTGCCAGTACCATGACAGGGGATGAAAAACTGTTTTTT	CASTMTGDEKLFF
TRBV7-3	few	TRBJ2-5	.	TGTGCCAGCAGCCCCCGGGGTAGCCCAGAGACCCAGTACTTC	CASSPRGSPETQYF
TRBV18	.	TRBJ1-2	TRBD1	TGTGCCAGCTCACCATCGACAGGGTACCACACTTTTAACTATGGCTACACCTTC	CASSPSTGYHTFNYGYTF
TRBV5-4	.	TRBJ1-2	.	TGTGCCAGCAGCTTCTCGGGGGTGGATGGCTACACCTTC	CASSFSGVDGYTF
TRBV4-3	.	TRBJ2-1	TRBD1	TGCGCCAGCAGCCAAGATAGGGGACAGGGCCCCAATGAGCAGTTCTTC	CASSQDRGQGPNEQFF
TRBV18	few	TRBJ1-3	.	TGTGCCAGCTCACCACCGGGCAGGGAAACTGGAAACACCATATATTTT	CASSPPGRETGNTIYF
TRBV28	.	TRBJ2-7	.	TGTGCCAGCAGTTATGGCCGCTACGAGCAGTACTTC	CASSYGRYEQYF
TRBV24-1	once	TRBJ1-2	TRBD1	TGTGCCACCAGTGATTACAGGGGTTTGTGTACCTTC	CATSDYRGLCTF
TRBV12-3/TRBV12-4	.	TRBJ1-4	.	TGTGCCAGCAGTACACAGGTGGGTGAAAAACTGTTTTTT	CASSTQVGEKLFF
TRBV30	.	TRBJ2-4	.	TGTGCCTGGAGGCTTCTGGTAACAGGGAAAAACATTCAGTACTTC	CAWRLLVTGKNIQYF
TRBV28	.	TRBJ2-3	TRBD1	TGTGCCAGCAGTTTCGTCGTATCGGGACAGGGGGCGCCAGATACGCAGTATTTT	CASSFVVSGQGAPDTQYF
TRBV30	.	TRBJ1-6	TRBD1	TGTGCCTGGAGAGGGGGCGTTATTTATTCACCCCTCCACTTT	CAWRGGVIYSPLHF
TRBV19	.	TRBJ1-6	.	TGTGCCAGCAGGCCCCAGGGGAATAATTCACCCCTCCACTTT	CASRPQGNNSPLHF
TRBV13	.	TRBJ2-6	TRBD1	TGTGCCAGCAGCCAGAGACAGGGTTCTGAGCCTGGGGCCAACGTCCTGACTTTC	CASSQRQGSEPGANVLTF
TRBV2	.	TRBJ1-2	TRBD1	TGTGCCAGCAGAGGGACAGGGAAGTATGGCTACACCTTC	CASRGTGKYGYTF